The clone carrying this T cell receptor beta chain has only a few counts. What it binds is not known. Amplification of TCR alpha and beta CDR3 regions from RNA used iRepertoire nested multiplex PCR. Tissue mRNA or PBMC total RNA, roughly 90-450 ng, went into one-step reverse transcription and amplification. In TCRdb, the multiplex PCR reads were re-called with MiXCR into one record per CDR3 protein. The sample lists more than 300,000 distinct CDR3 sequences; 41% were seen once. Between the trimmed V and J ends, which lost 5 bases and 5 bases, there was a span of 10 bases. There are 13 residues in the CDR3. This sample is part of a study of glioma-infiltrating T cells. About the study: Target coverage was about 4.5- to 11-fold for about 940,000 blood T cells.

Points from the study as a whole: Non-neoplastic patients had below-expected tissue-blood divergence, while all gliomas exceeded expectation.

This sequence was found in a human donor with low-grade glioma or glioblastoma, undergoing nonglioma brain surgery, or in good health (not recorded which). The chain links TRBV12-3 or TRBV12-4 to TRBJ2-1; tentative D call: TRBD1 (6 bases). Sequencing was carried out using glioma tissue, nonneoplastic brain tissue, or PBMCs (not recorded which). CDR3 sequence reads: CASSLNRDNEQFF. The CDR3, as DNA: TGTGCCAGCAGTCTAAACAGGGACAATGAGCAGTTCTTC.